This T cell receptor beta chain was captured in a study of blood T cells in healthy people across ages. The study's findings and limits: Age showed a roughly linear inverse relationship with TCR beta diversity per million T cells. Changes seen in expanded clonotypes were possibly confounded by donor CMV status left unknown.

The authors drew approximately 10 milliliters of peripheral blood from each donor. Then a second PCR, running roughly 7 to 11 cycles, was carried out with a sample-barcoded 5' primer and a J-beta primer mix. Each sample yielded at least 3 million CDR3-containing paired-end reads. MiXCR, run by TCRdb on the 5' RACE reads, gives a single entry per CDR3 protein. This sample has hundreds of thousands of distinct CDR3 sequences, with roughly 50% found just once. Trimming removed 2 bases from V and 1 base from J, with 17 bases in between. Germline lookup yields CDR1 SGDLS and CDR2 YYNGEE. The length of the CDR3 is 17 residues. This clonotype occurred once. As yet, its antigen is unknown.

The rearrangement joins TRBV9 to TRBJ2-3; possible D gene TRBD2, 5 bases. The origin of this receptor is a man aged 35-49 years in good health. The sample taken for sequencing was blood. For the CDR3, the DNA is TGTGCCAGCAGCGTGGATGTAGCGTCTTCTGGCACAGATACGCAGTATTTT. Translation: CASSVDVASSGTDTQYF.